The 22 T cell receptor beta chains below all came from one sample that was sequenced in a study of metastatic and nonmetastatic thyroid tumors (dated by TCRdb to 2020 to 2022). No patient had received any treatment before thyroid surgery. The library was prepared using PCR. These reads were obtained on an Illumina HiSeq 4000. The public reads were reanalyzed by TCRdb: fastp trimming at Q25, MiXCR alignment, in-frame beta chains only. The sample table holds over 11,000 clones, of which 25% to 35% were seen once. Together, the top ten hold about 19% of the sample. Input material: tumor tissue. The receptor source for this set is a female donor with papillary thyroid cancer or a benign thyroid nodule (not recorded which). Some clones in this sample may be carry-over from other donors' samples.

By sample share, this clone is medium-sized. The genes are TRBV7-2 and TRBJ2-1; perhaps TRBD2 as D (6 bases). The V end was cut by 4 bases, the J end by 12 bases, with 13 bases between. Per germline, CDR1 SGHTA and CDR2 FQGNSA. The CDR3 is made up of 12 amino acids. CDR3 amino acids: CASSSQVEGQFF. DNA for the CDR3: TGTGCCAGCAGCTCTCAAGTGGAGGGGCAGTTCTTC.

In its sample, this clone was seen a few times. This chain uses TRBV28 with TRBJ1-3; D possibly corresponds to TRBD1 (5 bases). The CDR3 extends over 16 amino acids. Between the trimmed V and J ends, which lost 5 bases and 6 bases, there was a span of 20 bases. The germline CDR1 and CDR2 sequences are MDHEN and SYDVKM. The CDR3 coding sequence is TGTGCCAGCAGTCAAGCGCAGGGTAGTTATTTAAACACCATATATTTT. Its protein is CASSQAQGSYLNTIYF.

J is TRBJ1-1 and V is TRBV11-1; TRBD1 matches at 7 bases. Trimming cost V 1 base and J 0 bases; bases outside gene matches: 8. Germline V gene sequence: CDR1 SGHAT, CDR2 FQDESV (reference sequence). The CDR3 consists of 17 residues. CDR3 nucleotide sequence: TGTGCCAGCAGCTTAGACGTCAGGGGGTTCATGAACACTGAAGCTTTCTTT. It translates to CASSLDVRGFMNTEAFF.

This clone was found many times. V gene TRBV11-2 combines with J gene TRBJ2-1, with TRBD2 matching over 12 bases. Germline V gives CDR1 SGHAT, CDR2 FQNNGV. Losses at the gene ends were 5 bases for V and 4 bases for J; bases not matched to a gene: 6. The CDR3 extends over 16 amino acids. The CDR3 reads CASSRTSGAGYNEQFF. DNA for the CDR3: TGTGCCAGCAGCCGGACTAGCGGGGCTGGGTACAATGAGCAGTTCTTC.

This clone was found once. In nucleotides, the CDR3 is TGTGCCAGCAGCTTAGATCAGGGAATCCGACCTAGCGGGAGGCTTAACACCGGGGAGCTGTTTTTT. Residues: CASSLDQGIRPSGRLNTGELFF. The chain uses TRBV11-2 and TRBJ2-2; 11 nucleotides align to TRBD2. The junction had 17 bases not matched to a gene; V was cut back by 0 bases and J by 2 bases. Germline-derived CDR1 and CDR2 are SGHAT and FQNNGV. The CDR3 contains 22 residues.

The chain recombines TRBV9 with TRBJ1-2; 10 bases map to TRBD1. With 4 bases clipped from V and 7 bases from J, the junction kept 10 bases outside the gene matches. This CDR3 region has 15 residues. The germline gives CDR1 SGDLS, CDR2 YYNGEE. The CDR3 bases are TGTGCCAGCAGCCCTAGAGGGACAGGGGTTGCTGGCTACACCTTC. Its translation is CASSPRGTGVAGYTF.

This clone occurred many times. A much more abundant neighbour one base away suggests this may be a read error. The CDR3 loop reads CASRGPVLVSYNEQFF. Here the CDR3 DNA reads TGTGCCAGCAGGGGCCCCGTCTTGGTCTCCTACAATGAGCAGTTCTTC. The chain uses TRBV2 and TRBJ2-1; no definite D call. The CDR3 consists of 16 residues. Per germline, CDR1 SNHLY and CDR2 FYNNEI. V lost 6 bases to trimming and J lost 0 bases, with 15 bases between them.

This chain uses TRBV2 with TRBJ1-5, with D possibly TRBD1 on 5 matching bases. V was clipped by 2 bases and J by 7 bases, with 12 bases between them. Germline lookup yields CDR1 SNHLY and CDR2 FYNNEI. The CDR3 is 14 residues long. The CDR3 nucleotides are TGTGCCAGCAGTGAAAAACAGGCGGGCCAGCCCCAGCATTTT. The encoded protein is CASSEKQAGQPQHF.

The V and J genes are TRBV19 and TRBJ2-7, with D tentatively TRBD1 or TRBD2 (5 bases each). Trimming cost V 4 bases and J 3 bases, with 13 bases left between them. The germline CDR1 and CDR2 sequences are LNHDA and SQIVND (reference sequence). This CDR3 is 14 amino acids long. The CDR3 loop is CASSKWDGDYEQYF. The CDR3 DNA reads TGTGCCAGTAGTAAATGGGACGGGGACTACGAGCAGTACTTC.

V and J are TRBV4-1 and TRBJ2-7; 8 nucleotides line up with TRBD1. Germline V CDR1 and CDR2: MGHRA, YSYEKL. Trimming cost V 1 base and J 2 bases; bases outside gene matches: 4. CDR3 length: 15 amino acids. CDR3 in amino acids: CASSQGTGLTYEQYF. DNA of the CDR3: TGCGCCAGCAGCCAAGGGACAGGGCTTACCTACGAGCAGTACTTC.

This clone was detected a few times. This sequence joins TRBV6-5 and TRBJ1-2; a weak D match, TRBD1 (5 bases). The V end lost 0 bases, the J end lost 6 bases, and 11 bases lay between the germline ends. The CDR3 has 14 amino acids. Germline loops: CDR1 MNHEY, CDR2 SVGAGI. CDR3 DNA sequence: TGTGCCAGCAGTTACTCGTTCGGGGGGGATGGCTACACCTTC. Translated, it gives CASSYSFGGDGYTF.

This clone came up once. The gene calls are TRBV13 and TRBJ2-3, with D perhaps TRBD1 or TRBD2 (6 bases each). The CDR3 consists of 16 residues. The V end was cut by 0 bases, the J end by 0 bases, with 10 bases between. Germline V gene sequence: CDR1 PRHDT, CDR2 FYEKMQ (reference sequence). The CDR3 DNA follows: TGTGCCAGCAGCTTAGGAGGGGGAGGCAGCACAGATACGCAGTATTTT. Translated: CASSLGGGGSTDTQYF.

Relative to its sample, this clone is medium-sized. The CDR3 DNA sequence: TGTGCCAGCAGCGACCCGTTAGCGGGAGGGAACAATGAGCAGTTCTTC. It is translated as CASSDPLAGGNNEQFF. This rearrangement joins TRBV7-2 to TRBJ2-1; 11 bases agree with TRBD2. Germline V gene sequence: CDR1 SGHTA, CDR2 FQGNSA. The CDR3 covers 16 residues. The trim removed 5 bases at V and 5 bases at J, leaving 8 bases unmatched.

This chain joins TRBV6-1 and TRBJ1-1; 7 nucleotides agree with TRBD1. V lost 6 bases to trimming and J lost 4 bases; unmatched junction nucleotides: 5. The CDR3 totals 13 residues. Germline V CDR1 and CDR2: MNHNS, SASEGT. This CDR3 is CASRPRGATEAFF. CDR3 sequence (DNA): TGTGCCAGCAGGCCCAGGGGGGCCACTGAAGCTTTCTTT.

This clone was seen many times. The chain combines TRBV6-2 or TRBV6-3 with TRBJ2-1; D ambiguous. Germline CDR1 MNHEY, CDR2 SVGEGT. The CDR3 contains 16 residues. V was cut by 0 bases and J by 5 bases, with 14 bases left in between. The CDR3 DNA sequence: TGTGCCAGCAGTTACTCGTCGGTTGTCTACCACAATGAGCAGTTCTTC. Translation: CASSYSSVVYHNEQFF.

Only a few counts were recorded for this clone. The chain links TRBV15 to TRBJ2-1; 13 positions match TRBD2. The CDR3 length is 16 residues. J gave up 8 bases and V 2 bases, and 6 bases lay outside the gene matches. Germline-derived CDR1 and CDR2 are LNHNV and YYDKDF (reference sequence). CDR3 in DNA: TGTGCCACCAGCAGACGCGGGACTAGCGGGAAGGATGAGCAGTTCTTC. Amino acids: CATSRRGTSGKDEQFF. The entire variable domain, with the rest obtained from reference TRBV15 and TRBJ2-1, is as follows: DAMVIQNPRYQVTQFGKPVTLSCSQTLNHNVMYWYQQKSSQAPKLLFHYYDKDFNNEADTPDNFQSRRPNTSFCFLDIRSPGLGDTAMYLCATSRRGTSGKDEQFFGPGTRLTVL.

The chain is built from TRBV6-1 and TRBJ2-6; D ambiguous. V lost 6 bases, J lost 3 bases, and 6 bases lay in between. The CDR3 runs 13 residues. Per the germline V gene, CDR1 is MNHNS and CDR2 is SASEGT. The CDR3 region is CASRGSGANVLTF. In nucleotides, the CDR3 is TGTGCCAGCAGGGGTAGTGGGGCCAACGTCCTGACTTTC.

By proportion, this clone is medium-sized. The gene calls are TRBV7-3 and TRBJ2-1; 8 positions match TRBD1. Germline lookup yields CDR1 SGHTA and CDR2 FQGTGA. The CDR3 runs to 14 residues. V trimming: 5 bases; J trimming: 6 bases; junction bases outside the gene matches: 6. CDR3 sequence (DNA): TGTGCCAGCAGCACGGACAGGGATTCCAATGAGCAGTTCTTC. Protein product: CASSTDRDSNEQFF.

The rearrangement joins TRBV20-1 to TRBJ1-1; D ambiguous. Germline-derived CDR1 and CDR2 are DFQATT and SNEGSKA (reference sequence). V was shortened by 5 bases and J by 4 bases, with 8 bases between the two germline ends. This CDR3 spans 11 amino acids. This chain's CDR3 is CSASGSTEAFF. The CDR3 DNA sequence: TGCAGTGCTTCAGGTAGCACTGAAGCTTTCTTT.

V gene TRBV11-2 combines with J gene TRBJ2-2, with D possibly TRBD1 on 5 matching bases. Trimming pared 1 base from V and 7 bases from J, leaving 19 bases between. Germline V gene data show CDR1 as SGHAT and CDR2 as FQNNGV. CDR3 size: 17 residues. CDR3 sequence reads: CASSLGGVGQIVGELFF. CDR3 bases: TGTGCCAGCAGCTTAGGAGGTGTGGGGCAGATCGTCGGGGAGCTGTTTTTT.

V and J are TRBV20-1 and TRBJ1-4; D not certain. Germline CDR1 reads DFQATT; CDR2 reads SNEGSKA (reference sequence). This CDR3 contains 14 residues. V was cut by 3 bases and J by 8 bases, with 16 bases left in between. This CDR3 is CSARIGFTAEKLFF. In nucleotides, the CDR3 is TGCAGTGCTAGGATAGGGTTCACTGCAGAAAAACTGTTTTTT.

The chain has TRBV30 and TRBJ2-7; 9 nucleotides align to TRBD2. Looked up from germline, CDR1 is GTSNPN and CDR2 is SVGIG (reference sequence). Unmatched junction bases numbered 6, after V lost 7 bases and J lost 2 bases. This CDR3 is 13 amino acids long. The CDR3 region is CASEREETYEQYF. In DNA, the CDR3 is TGTGCCTCGGAGCGGGAGGAGACCTACGAGCAGTACTTC.